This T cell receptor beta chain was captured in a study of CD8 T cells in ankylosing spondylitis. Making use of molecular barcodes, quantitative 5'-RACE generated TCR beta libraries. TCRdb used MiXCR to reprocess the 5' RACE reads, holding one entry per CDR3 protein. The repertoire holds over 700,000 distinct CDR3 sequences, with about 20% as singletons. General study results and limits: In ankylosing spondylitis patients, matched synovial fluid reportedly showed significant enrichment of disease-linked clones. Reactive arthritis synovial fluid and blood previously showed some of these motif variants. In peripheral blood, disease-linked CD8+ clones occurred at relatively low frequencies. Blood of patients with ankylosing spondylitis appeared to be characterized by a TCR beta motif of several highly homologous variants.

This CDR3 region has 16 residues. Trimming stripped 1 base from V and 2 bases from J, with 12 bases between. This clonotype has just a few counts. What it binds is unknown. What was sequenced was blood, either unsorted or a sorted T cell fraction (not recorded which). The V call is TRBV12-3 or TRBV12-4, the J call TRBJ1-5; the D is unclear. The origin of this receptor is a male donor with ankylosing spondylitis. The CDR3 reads CASSLDFGKGNQPQHF. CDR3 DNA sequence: TGTGCCAGCAGTTTAGATTTTGGGAAGGGCAATCAGCCCCAGCATTTT.